These 2 T cell receptor beta chains were all obtained from the same sample, sequenced in a study of control samples from healthy donors and cancer patients. The data were produced by immunoSEQ multiplex PCR, yet TCRdb's version contains in-frame clones alone and is incomplete. The repertoire holds some 160,000 clones, with about 89% as singletons. Sequencing used blood. These receptors all come from a man aged 25 to 40 in good health.

This chain uses TRBV3-1 (or the pseudogene TRBV3-2) with TRBJ2-1; 10 bases line up with TRBD2. V was clipped by 1 base and J by 8 bases; unmatched bases: 2. Per germline, CDR1 LGHDT and CDR2 YNNKEL (reference sequence). CDR3 length equals 14 residues. CDR3 bases: TGTGCCAGCAGCCAAGCAGCGGGGGGGCATGAGCAGTTCTTC. Protein sequence: CASSQAAGGHEQFF.

This chain joins TRBV5-6 and TRBJ1-4; 8 bases agree with TRBD1. Germline CDR1 SGHDT, CDR2 YYEEEE. This CDR3 comprises 16 residues. V was pared by 4 bases and J by 1 base, with 6 bases of the junction left unmatched. CDR3 residues: CASSRRTGRTNEKLFF. The CDR3 DNA reads as TGTGCCAGCAGCCGAAGGACAGGGCGAACTAATGAAAAACTGTTTTTT.